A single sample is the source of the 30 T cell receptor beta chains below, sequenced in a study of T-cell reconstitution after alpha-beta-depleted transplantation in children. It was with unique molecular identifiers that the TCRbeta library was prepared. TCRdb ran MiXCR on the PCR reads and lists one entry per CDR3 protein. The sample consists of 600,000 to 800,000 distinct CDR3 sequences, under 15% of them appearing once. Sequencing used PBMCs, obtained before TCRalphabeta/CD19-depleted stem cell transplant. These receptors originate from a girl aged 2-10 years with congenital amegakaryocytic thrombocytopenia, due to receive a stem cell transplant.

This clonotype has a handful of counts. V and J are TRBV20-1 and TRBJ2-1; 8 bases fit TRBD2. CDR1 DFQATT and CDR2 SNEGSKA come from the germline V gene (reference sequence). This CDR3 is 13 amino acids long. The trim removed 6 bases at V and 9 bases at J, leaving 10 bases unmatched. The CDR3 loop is CSADPGGPAEQFF. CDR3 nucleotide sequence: TGCAGTGCAGATCCGGGAGGGCCGGCTGAGCAGTTCTTC.

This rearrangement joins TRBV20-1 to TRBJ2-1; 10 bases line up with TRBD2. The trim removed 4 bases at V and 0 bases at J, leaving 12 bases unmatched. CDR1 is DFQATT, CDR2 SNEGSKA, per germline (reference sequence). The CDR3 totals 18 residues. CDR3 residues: CSAIGTSVAPSSYNEQFF. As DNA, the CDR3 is TGCAGTGCTATCGGGACTAGCGTAGCGCCTAGCTCCTACAATGAGCAGTTCTTC.

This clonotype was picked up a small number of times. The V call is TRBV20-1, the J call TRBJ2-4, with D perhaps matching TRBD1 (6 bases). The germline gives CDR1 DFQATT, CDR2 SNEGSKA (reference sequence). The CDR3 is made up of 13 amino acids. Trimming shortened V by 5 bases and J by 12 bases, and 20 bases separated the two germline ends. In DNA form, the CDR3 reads TGCAGTGCTGCCACAACAGGGTCAGCGACTCAGTACTTC. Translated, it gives CSAATTGSATQYF.

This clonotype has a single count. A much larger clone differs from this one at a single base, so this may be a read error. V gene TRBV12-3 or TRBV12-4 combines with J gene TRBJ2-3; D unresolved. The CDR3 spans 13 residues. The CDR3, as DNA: TGTGTCAGCGAATTTACGGACACAGATACGCAGTATTTT. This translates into CVSEFTDTDTQYF.

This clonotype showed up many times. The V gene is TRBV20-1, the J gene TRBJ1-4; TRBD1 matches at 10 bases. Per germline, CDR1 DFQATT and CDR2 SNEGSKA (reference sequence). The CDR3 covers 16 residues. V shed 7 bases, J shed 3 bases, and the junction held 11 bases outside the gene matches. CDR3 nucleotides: TGCAGTGGGACCGGGACAGGGGTTCGGTCTAATGAAAAACTGTTTTTT. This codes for CSGTGTGVRSNEKLFF.

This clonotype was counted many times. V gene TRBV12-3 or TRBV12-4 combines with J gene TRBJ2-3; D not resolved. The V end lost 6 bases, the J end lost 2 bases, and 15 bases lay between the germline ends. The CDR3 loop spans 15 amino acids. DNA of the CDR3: TGTGCCAGCAGCAATCATGAAGAAGCCACAGATACGCAGTATTTT. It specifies CASSNHEEATDTQYF.

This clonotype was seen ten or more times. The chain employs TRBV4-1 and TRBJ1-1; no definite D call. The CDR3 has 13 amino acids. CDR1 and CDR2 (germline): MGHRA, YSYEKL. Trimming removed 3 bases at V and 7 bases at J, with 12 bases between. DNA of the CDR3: TGCGCCAGCAGCCAGTCAGGACGGCGTGAAGCTTTCTTT. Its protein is CASSQSGRREAFF.

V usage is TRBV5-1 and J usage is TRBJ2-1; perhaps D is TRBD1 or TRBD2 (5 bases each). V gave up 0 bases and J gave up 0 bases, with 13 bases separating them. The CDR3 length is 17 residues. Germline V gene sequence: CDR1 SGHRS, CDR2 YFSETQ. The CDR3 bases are TGCGCCAGCAGCTTGGCCTACGGGACCGACTCCTACAATGAGCAGTTCTTC. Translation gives CASSLAYGTDSYNEQFF.

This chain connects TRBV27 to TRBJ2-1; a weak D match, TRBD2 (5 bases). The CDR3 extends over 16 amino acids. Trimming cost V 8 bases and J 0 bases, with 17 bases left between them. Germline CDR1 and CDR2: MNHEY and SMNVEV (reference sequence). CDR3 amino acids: CASGRALESSYNEQFF. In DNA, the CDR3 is TGTGCCAGCGGGAGAGCTCTGGAGAGCTCCTACAATGAGCAGTTCTTC.

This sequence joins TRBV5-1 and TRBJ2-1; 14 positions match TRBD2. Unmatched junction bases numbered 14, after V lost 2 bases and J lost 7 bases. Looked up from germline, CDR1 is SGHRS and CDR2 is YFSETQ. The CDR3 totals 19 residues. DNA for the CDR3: TGCGCCAGCAGCTTCGGGACTAGCGGGAGTTTAGCGGGGGGGAATGAGCAGTTCTTC. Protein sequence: CASSFGTSGSLAGGNEQFF.

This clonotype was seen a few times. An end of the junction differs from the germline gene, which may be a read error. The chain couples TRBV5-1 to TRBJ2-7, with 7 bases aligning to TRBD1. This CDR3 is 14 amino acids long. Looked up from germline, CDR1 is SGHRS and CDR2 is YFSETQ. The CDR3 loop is CASSLVGTEKGLHF. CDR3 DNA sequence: TGCGCCAGCAGCTTGGTTGGGACAGAGAAGGGTCTGCACTTC.

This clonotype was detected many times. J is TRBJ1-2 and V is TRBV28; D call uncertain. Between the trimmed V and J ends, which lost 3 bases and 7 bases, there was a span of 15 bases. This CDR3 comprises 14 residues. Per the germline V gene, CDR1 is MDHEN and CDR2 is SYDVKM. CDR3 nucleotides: TGTGCCAGCAGTTTCCGACACCTCGGCCCTGGCTACACCTTC. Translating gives CASSFRHLGPGYTF.

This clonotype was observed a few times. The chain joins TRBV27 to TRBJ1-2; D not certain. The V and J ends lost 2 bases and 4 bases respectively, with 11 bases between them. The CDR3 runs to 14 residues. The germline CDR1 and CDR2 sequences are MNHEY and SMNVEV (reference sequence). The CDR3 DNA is TGTGCCAGCAGTTTAGGCGGAGGCGCCTATGGCTACACCTTC. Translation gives CASSLGGGAYGYTF.

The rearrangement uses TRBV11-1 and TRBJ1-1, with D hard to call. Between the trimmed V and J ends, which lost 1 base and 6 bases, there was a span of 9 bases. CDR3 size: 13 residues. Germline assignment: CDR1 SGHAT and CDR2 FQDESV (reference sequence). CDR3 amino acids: CASSLVWGAEAFF. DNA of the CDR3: TGTGCCAGCAGCTTAGTCTGGGGAGCTGAAGCTTTCTTT.

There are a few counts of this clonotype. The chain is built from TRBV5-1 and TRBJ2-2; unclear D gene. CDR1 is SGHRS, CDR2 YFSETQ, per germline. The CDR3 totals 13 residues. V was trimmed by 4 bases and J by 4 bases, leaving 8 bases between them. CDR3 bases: TGCGCCAGCAGCGCCCGGACCACCGGGGAGCTGTTTTTT. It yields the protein CASSARTTGELFF.

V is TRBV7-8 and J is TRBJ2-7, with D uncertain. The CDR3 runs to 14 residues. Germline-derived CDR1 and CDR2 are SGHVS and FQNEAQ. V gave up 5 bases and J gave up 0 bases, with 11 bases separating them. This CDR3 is CASSLPPLSYEQYF. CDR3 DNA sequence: TGTGCCAGCAGCCTCCCCCCTCTCTCCTACGAGCAGTACTTC.

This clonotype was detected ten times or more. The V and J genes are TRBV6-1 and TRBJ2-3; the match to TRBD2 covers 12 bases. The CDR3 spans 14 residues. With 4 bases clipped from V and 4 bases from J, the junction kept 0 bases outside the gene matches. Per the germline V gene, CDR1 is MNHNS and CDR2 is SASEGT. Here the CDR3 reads CASSGLAGADTQYF. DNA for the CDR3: TGTGCCAGCAGTGGACTAGCGGGAGCAGATACGCAGTATTTT.

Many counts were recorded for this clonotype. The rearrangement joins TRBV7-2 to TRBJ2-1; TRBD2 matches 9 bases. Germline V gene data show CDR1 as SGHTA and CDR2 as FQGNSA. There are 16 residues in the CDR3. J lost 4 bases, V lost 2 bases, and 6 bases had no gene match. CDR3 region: CASSLFGTSPYNEQFF. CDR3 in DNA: TGTGCCAGCAGCTTATTCGGGACTAGCCCTTACAATGAGCAGTTCTTC.

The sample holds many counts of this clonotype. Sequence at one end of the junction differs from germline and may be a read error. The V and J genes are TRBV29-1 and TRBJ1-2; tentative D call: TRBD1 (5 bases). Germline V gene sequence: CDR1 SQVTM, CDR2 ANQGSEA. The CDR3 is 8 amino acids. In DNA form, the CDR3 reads TGCAGCGCTGGGGACGTCGCATTC. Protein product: CSAGDVAF.

The CDR3 protein is CSVSGGDGSYEQYF. CDR3 DNA: TGCAGTGTTTCCGGGGGCGACGGGAGCTACGAGCAGTACTTC. V gene TRBV20-1 combines with J gene TRBJ2-7, with D tentatively TRBD1 or TRBD2 (6 bases each). The CDR3 contains 14 residues. The ends were cut back, 7 bases at V and 3 bases at J, with 19 bases in the middle. Germline CDR1 and CDR2: DFQATT and SNEGSKA (reference sequence).

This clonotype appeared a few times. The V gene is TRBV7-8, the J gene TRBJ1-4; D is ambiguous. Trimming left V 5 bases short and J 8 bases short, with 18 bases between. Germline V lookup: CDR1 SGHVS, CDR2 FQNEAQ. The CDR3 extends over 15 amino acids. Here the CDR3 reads CASSQFKGGNEKLFF. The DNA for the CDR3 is TGTGCCAGCAGCCAATTCAAGGGAGGGAACGAAAAACTGTTTTTT.

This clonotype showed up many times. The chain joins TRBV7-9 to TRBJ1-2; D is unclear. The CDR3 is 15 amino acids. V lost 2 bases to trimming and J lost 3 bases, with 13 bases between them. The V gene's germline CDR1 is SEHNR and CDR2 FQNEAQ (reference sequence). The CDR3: CASSLSPTPDYGYTF. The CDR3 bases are TGTGCCAGCAGCTTAAGCCCGACACCCGACTATGGCTACACCTTC.

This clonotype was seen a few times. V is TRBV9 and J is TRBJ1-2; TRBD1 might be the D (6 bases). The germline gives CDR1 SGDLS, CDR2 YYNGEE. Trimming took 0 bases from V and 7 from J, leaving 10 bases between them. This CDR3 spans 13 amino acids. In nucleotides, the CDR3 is TGTGCCAGCAGCGTAGGGGGGCGCGGTGGCTACACCTTC. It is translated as CASSVGGRGGYTF. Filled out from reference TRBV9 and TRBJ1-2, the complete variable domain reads DSGVTQTPKHLITATGQRVTLRCSPRSGDLSVYWYQQSLDQGLQFLIQYYNGEERAKGNILERFSAQQFPDLHSELNLSSLELGDSALYFCASSVGGRGGYTFGSGTRLTVV.

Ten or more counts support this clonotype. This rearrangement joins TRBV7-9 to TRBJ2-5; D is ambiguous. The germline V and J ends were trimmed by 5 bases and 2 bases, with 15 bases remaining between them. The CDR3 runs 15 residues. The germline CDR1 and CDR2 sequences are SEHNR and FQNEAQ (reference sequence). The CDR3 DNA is TGTGCCAGCAGCCCTCGCTCGGGTTCTCAAGAGACCCAGTACTTC. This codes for CASSPRSGSQETQYF. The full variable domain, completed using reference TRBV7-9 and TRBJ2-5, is DTGVSQNPRHKITKRGQNVTFRCDPISEHNRLYWYRQTLGQGPEFLTYFQNEAQLEKSRLLSDRFSAERPKGSFSTLEIQRTEQGDSAMYLCASSPRSGSQETQYFGPGTRLLVL.

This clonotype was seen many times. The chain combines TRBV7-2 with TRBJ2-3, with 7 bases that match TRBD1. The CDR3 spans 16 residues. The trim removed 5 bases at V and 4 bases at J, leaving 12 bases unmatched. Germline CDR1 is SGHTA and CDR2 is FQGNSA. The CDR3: CASSTHRDSHPDTQYF. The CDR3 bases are TGTGCCAGCAGCACCCACCGGGACAGCCACCCAGATACGCAGTATTTT.

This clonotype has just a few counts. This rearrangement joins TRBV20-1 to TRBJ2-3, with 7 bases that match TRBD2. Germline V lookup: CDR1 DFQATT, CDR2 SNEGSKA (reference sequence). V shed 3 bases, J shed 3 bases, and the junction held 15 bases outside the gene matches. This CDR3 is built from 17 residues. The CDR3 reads CSASKRSSGKNTDTQYF. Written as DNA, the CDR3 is TGCAGTGCTAGTAAGAGGTCCAGCGGGAAGAATACAGATACGCAGTATTTT.

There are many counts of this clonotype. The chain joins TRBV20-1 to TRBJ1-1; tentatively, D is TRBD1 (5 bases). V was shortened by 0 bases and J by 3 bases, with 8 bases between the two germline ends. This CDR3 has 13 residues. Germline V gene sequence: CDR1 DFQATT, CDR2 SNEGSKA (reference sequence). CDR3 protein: CSAREQVDTEAFF. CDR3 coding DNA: TGCAGTGCTAGAGAACAGGTAGACACTGAAGCTTTCTTT.

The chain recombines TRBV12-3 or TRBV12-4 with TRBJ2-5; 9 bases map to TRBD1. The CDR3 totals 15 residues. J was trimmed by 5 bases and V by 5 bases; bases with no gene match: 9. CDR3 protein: CASSLAQGALETQYF. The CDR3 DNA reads TGTGCCAGCAGTCTCGCACAGGGGGCGTTGGAGACCCAGTACTTC.

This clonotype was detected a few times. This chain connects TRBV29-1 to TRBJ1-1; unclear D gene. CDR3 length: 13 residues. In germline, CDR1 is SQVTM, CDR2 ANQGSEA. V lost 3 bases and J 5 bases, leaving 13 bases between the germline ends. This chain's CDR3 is CSVEKDPGTEAFF. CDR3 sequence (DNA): TGCAGCGTTGAGAAAGACCCTGGGACTGAAGCTTTCTTT.

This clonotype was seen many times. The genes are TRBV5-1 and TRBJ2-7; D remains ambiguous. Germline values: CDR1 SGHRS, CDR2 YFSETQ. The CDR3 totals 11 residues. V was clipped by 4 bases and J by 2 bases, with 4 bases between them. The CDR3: CASSATYEQYF. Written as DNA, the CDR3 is TGCGCCAGCAGCGCGACCTACGAGCAGTACTTC.